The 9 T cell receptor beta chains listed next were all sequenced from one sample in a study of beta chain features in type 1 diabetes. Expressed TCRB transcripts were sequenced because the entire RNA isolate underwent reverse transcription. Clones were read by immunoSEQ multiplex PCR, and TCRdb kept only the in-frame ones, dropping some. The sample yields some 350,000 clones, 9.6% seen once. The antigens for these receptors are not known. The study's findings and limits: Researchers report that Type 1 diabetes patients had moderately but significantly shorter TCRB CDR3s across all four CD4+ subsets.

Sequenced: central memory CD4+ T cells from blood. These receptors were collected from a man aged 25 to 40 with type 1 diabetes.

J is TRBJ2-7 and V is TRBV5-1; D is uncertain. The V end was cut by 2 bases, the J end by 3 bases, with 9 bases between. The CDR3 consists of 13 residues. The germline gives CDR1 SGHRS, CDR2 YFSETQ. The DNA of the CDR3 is TGCGCCAGCAGCTTAAGTATACACTACGAGCAGTACTTC. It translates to CASSLSIHYEQYF. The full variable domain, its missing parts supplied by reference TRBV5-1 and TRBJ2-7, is KAGVTQTPRYLIKTRGQQVTLSCSPISGHRSVSWYQQTPGQGLQFLFEYFSETQRNKGNFPGRFSGRQFSNSRSEMNVSTLELGDSALYLCASSLSIHYEQYFGPGTRLTVT.

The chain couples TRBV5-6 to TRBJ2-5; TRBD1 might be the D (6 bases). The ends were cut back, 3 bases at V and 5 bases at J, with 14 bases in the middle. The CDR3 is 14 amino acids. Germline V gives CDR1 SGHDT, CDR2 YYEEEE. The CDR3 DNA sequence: TGTGCCAGCAGCTCGACCACGCAGGGGGAGACCCAGTACTTC. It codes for CASSSTTQGETQYF. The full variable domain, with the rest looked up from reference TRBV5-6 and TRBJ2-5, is DAGVTQSPTHLIKTRGQQVTLRCSPKSGHDTVSWYQQALGQGPQFIFQYYEEEERQRGNFPDRFSGHQFPNYSSELNVNALLLGDSALYLCASSSTTQGETQYFGPGTRLLVL.

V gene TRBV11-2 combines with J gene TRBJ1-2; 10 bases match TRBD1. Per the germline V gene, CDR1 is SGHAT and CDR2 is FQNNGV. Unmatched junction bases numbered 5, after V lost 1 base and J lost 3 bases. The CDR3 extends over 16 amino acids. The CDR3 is CASSLAGDRGYYGYTF. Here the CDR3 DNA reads TGTGCCAGCAGCTTAGCGGGGGACAGGGGTTACTATGGCTACACCTTC.

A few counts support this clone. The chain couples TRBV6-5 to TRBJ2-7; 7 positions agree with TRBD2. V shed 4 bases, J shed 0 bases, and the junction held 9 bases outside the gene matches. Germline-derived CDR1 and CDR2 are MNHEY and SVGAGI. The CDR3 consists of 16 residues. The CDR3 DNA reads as TGTGCCAGCAGTTTAAGCACTAGCGCCCTCTCCTACGAGCAGTACTTC. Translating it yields CASSLSTSALSYEQYF.

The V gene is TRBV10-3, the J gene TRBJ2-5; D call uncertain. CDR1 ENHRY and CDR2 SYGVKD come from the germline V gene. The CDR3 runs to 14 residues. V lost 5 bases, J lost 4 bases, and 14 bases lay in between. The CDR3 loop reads CAISWTEERETQYF. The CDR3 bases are TGTGCCATCAGTTGGACCGAGGAAAGAGAGACCCAGTACTTC.

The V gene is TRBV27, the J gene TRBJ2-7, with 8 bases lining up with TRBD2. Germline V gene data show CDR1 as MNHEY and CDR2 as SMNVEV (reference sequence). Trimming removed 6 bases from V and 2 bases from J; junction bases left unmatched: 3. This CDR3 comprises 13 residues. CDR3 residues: CASRRTSTYEQYF. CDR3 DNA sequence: TGTGCCAGCAGAAGGACTAGCACCTACGAGCAGTACTTC.

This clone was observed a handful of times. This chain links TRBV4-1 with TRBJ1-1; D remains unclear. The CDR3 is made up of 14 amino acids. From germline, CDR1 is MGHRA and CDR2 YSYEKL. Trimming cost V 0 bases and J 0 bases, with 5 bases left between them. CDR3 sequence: CASSQEWLNTEAFF. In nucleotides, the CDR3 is TGCGCCAGCAGCCAAGAATGGTTGAACACTGAAGCTTTCTTT.

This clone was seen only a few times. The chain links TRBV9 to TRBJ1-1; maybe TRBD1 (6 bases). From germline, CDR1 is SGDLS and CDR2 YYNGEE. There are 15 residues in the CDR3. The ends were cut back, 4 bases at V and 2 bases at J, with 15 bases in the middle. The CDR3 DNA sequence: TGTGCCAGCAGCTCGGCCGCACAGGGAAACACTGAAGCTTTCTTT. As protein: CASSSAAQGNTEAFF.

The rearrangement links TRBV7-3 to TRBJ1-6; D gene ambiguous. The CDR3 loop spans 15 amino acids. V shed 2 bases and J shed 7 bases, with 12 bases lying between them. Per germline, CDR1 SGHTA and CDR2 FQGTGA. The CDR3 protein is CASSLFEDGNSPLHF. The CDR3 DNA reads TGTGCCAGCAGCTTATTTGAGGACGGAAATTCACCCCTCCACTTT.